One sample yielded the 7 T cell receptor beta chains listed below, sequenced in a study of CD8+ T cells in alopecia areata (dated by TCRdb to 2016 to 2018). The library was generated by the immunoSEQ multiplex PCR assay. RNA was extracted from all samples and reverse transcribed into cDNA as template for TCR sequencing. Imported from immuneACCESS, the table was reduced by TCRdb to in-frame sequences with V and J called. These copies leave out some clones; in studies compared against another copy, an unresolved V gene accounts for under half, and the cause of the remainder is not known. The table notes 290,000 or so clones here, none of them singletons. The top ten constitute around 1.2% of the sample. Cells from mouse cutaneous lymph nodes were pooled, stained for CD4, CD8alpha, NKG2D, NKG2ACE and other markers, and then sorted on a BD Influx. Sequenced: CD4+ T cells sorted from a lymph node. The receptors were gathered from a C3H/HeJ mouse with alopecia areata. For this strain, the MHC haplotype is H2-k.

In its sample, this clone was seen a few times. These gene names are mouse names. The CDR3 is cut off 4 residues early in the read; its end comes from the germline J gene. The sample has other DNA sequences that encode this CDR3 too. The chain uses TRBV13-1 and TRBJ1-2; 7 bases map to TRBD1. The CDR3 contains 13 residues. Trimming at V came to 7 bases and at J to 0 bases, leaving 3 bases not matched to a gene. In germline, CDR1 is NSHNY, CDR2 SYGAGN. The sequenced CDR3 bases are TGTGCCAGCCGGGGACAGACAAACTCC. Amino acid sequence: CASRGQTNS. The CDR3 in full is CASRGQTNSDYTF.

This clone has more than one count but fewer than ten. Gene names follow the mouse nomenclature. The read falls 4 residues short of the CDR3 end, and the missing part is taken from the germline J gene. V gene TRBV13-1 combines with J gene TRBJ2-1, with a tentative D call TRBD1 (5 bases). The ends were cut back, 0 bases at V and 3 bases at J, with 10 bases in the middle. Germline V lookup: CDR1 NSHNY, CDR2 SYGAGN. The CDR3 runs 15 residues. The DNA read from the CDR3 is TGTGCCAGCAGTGATGCAAGGACAATCTATGCT. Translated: CASSDARTIYA. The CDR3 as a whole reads CASSDARTIYAEQFF.

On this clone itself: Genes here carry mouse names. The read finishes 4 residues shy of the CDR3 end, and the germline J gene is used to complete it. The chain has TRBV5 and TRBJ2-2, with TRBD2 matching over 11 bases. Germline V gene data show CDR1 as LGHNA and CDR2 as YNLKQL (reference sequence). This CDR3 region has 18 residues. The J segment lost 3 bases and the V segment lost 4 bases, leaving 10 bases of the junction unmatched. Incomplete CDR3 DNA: TGTGCCAGCAGCCCCCGGGACTGGGGGAGGTCGGACACCGGG. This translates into CASSPRDWGRSDTG. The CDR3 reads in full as CASSPRDWGRSDTGQLYF.

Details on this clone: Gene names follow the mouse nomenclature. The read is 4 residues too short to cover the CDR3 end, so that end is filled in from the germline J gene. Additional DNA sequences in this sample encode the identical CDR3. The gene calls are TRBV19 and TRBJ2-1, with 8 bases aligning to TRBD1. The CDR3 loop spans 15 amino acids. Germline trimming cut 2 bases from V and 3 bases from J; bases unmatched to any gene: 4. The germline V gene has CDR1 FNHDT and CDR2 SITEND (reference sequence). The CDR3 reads CASSIQGASYAEQFF. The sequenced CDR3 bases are TGTGCCAGCAGTATTCAGGGGGCATCCTATGCT.

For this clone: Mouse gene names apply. The part of the CDR3 DNA that was read is TGTGCCAGCAGCCAACAACTGGGGGGACCCGGG. This codes for CASSQQLGGPG. The whole CDR3 protein is CASSQQLGGPGQLYF. The V gene is TRBV5, the J gene TRBJ2-2, with 9 bases fitting TRBD2. The sequenced fragment ends 4 residues before the CDR3 boundary, so the rest is inferred from the germline J gene. J lost 6 bases, V lost 2 bases, and 4 bases had no gene match. The germline gives CDR1 LGHNA, CDR2 YNLKQL (reference sequence). This CDR3 has 15 amino acids.

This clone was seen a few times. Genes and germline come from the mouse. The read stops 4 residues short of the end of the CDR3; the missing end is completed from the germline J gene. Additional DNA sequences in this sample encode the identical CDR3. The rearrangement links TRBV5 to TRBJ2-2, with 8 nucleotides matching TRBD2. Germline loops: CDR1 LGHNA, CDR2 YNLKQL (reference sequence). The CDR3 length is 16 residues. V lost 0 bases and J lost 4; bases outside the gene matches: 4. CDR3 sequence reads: CASSQEGGRGTGQLYF. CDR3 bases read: TGTGCCAGCAGCCAAGAGGGGGGGCGCGGCACCGGG.

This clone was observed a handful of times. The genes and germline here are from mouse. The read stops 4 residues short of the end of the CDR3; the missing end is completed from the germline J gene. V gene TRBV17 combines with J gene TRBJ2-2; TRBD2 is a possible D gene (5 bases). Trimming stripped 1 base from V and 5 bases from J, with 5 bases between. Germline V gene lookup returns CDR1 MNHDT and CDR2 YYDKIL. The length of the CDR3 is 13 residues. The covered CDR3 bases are TGTGCTAGCAGTAGAGTGGGGACCGGG. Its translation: CASSRVGTG. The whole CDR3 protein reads CASSRVGTGQLYF.